This T cell receptor (beta chain) comes out of a study of T-cell memory formation after mild COVID-19. Study results and caveats: CM and EM subsets held most contracting CD4+ clones; EMRA held CD8+ ones.

This clonotype has ten or more counts. Its antigen is not identified. TCRdb used MiXCR to reprocess the 5' RACE reads, holding one entry per CDR3 protein. The sample holds some 200,000 distinct CDR3 sequences, 9.5% seen once. Germline CDR1 is SGHTA and CDR2 is FQGTGA. V lost 5 bases and J lost 4, with 10 bases in between. The CDR3 totals 13 residues. J is TRBJ2-3 and V is TRBV7-3; D may be TRBD1 (6 bases). This clonotype was obtained from a man aged 18 to 29 who had mild COVID-19 (a few samples of this study predate the infection). Cell type and time point are not known. Sequenced sample: PBMCs or a T cell subset sorted from them (not recorded which). CDR3 loop: CASSTRQADTQYF. The DNA of the CDR3 is TGTGCCAGCAGCACCCGACAGGCAGATACGCAGTATTTT.